The rows below give T cell receptor beta chains drawn from one sample of a study of control samples from healthy donors and cancer patients. Method: immunoSEQ multiplex PCR; TCRdb's copy keeps in-frame clones and lacks some. The listing contains about 190,000 clones. The sample was blood. The receptors were sampled from a woman aged 30 to 39 in good health. The CDR3 runs from the conserved cysteine through the conserved F or W. Each record gives: J gene, V gene, D gene, CDR3 length, CDR3 DNA, CDR3 protein. D genes are given only for firm matches.

j_gene: TRBJ2-1
v_gene: TRBV29-1
d_gene: TRBD1
len: 13
CDR3nt: TGCAGCGTCGGACAGGGGATAGGCAATGAGCAGTTCTTC
CDR3aa: CSVGQGIGNEQFF

j_gene: TRBJ1-2
v_gene: TRBV7-9
d_gene: -
len: 15
CDR3nt: TGTGCCAGCAGCCCCGTGGGGGGAGGCGGCTATGGCTACACCTTC
CDR3aa: CASSPVGGGGYGYTF

j_gene: TRBJ2-7
v_gene: TRBV28
d_gene: -
len: 16
CDR3nt: TGTGCCAGCACCCCGGCGGGCCTTAGCTCGACTTACGAGCAGTACTTC
CDR3aa: CASTPAGLSSTYEQYF

j_gene: TRBJ2-3
v_gene: TRBV30
d_gene: TRBD2
len: 15
CDR3nt: TGTGCCTGGAGTCTCAGCGGGGGGGCCACAGATACGCAGTATTTT
CDR3aa: CAWSLSGGATDTQYF

j_gene: TRBJ1-2
v_gene: TRBV28
d_gene: TRBD1
len: 13
CDR3nt: TGTGCCAGCAGTTTGGGACAGGGCTATGGCTACACCTTC
CDR3aa: CASSLGQGYGYTF

j_gene: TRBJ2-3
v_gene: TRBV7-2
d_gene: TRBD2
len: 14
CDR3nt: TGTGCCAGCAGCCCAGGACTAGCATCAGATACGCAGTATTTT
CDR3aa: CASSPGLASDTQYF

j_gene: TRBJ1-6
v_gene: TRBV28
d_gene: TRBD1
len: 14
CDR3nt: TGTGCCAGCAGTTTCGGGACAGGGCTCTCACCCCTCCACTTT
CDR3aa: CASSFGTGLSPLHF

j_gene: TRBJ2-1
v_gene: TRBV7-2
d_gene: -
len: 13
CDR3nt: TGTGCCAGCACCCTGGTCTCCTACAATGAGCAGTTCTTC
CDR3aa: CASTLVSYNEQFF

j_gene: TRBJ2-1
v_gene: TRBV12-3/TRBV12-4
d_gene: -
len: 13
CDR3nt: TGTGCCAGCAGTTTAAGAAGAAGCAATGAGCAGTTCTTC
CDR3aa: CASSLRRSNEQFF

j_gene: TRBJ1-1
v_gene: TRBV10-3
d_gene: -
len: 13
CDR3nt: TGTGCCATCACCGGACAGCCGAACACTGAAGCTTTCTTT
CDR3aa: CAITGQPNTEAFF

j_gene: TRBJ1-2
v_gene: TRBV4-1
d_gene: -
len: 16
CDR3nt: TGCGCCAGCAGCCAGGGTAAGGCAGGGCCGAACTATGGCTACACCTTC
CDR3aa: CASSQGKAGPNYGYTF

j_gene: TRBJ1-3
v_gene: TRBV11-3
d_gene: TRBD1
len: 16
CDR3nt: TGTGCCAGCAGCTTGACAGGGAAGTACTCTGGAAACACCATATATTTT
CDR3aa: CASSLTGKYSGNTIYF

j_gene: TRBJ2-3
v_gene: TRBV19
d_gene: -
len: 17
CDR3nt: TGTGCCAGCCCCAGGACAAGGGGTCAAACTAGCACAGATACGCAGTATTTT
CDR3aa: CASPRTRGQTSTDTQYF

j_gene: TRBJ1-2
v_gene: TRBV5-8
d_gene: TRBD1
len: 15
CDR3nt: TGTGCCAGCAGCCAGGGGACAGGAGGCAACTATGGCTACACCTTC
CDR3aa: CASSQGTGGNYGYTF

j_gene: TRBJ2-2
v_gene: TRBV5-1
d_gene: TRBD2
len: 17
CDR3nt: TGCGCCAGCAGCTGGGGCCTTCGCGGGGGGATCACCGGGGAGCTGTTTTTT
CDR3aa: CASSWGLRGGITGELFF

j_gene: TRBJ2-1
v_gene: TRBV5-6
d_gene: -
len: 16
CDR3nt: TGTGCCAGCAGCTTTTACCGCCCTCGCTCCTACAATGAGCAGTTCTTC
CDR3aa: CASSFYRPRSYNEQFF

j_gene: TRBJ1-5
v_gene: TRBV27
d_gene: TRBD1
len: 13
CDR3nt: TGTGCCAGTCGGACAGGGCGGGATCAGCCCCAGCATTTT
CDR3aa: CASRTGRDQPQHF

j_gene: TRBJ1-1
v_gene: TRBV7-9
d_gene: -
len: 14
CDR3nt: TGTGCCAGCAGCCTACAGACGGCCTACACTGAAGCTTTCTTT
CDR3aa: CASSLQTAYTEAFF

j_gene: TRBJ1-6
v_gene: TRBV6-5
d_gene: TRBD1
len: 16
CDR3nt: TGTGCCAGCAGTTACCGGGGGACAGGGGGCCGTTCACCCCTCCACTTT
CDR3aa: CASSYRGTGGRSPLHF

j_gene: TRBJ2-4
v_gene: TRBV3-1/TRBV3-2
d_gene: -
len: 12
CDR3nt: TGTGCCAGCAGCCAAGCTGACAGTATTCAGTACTTC
CDR3aa: CASSQADSIQYF

j_gene: TRBJ1-2
v_gene: TRBV2
d_gene: -
len: 12
CDR3nt: TGTGCCAGCAGCGAGAACAGCGGCGGCTACACCTTC
CDR3aa: CASSENSGGYTF

j_gene: TRBJ2-1
v_gene: TRBV4-1
d_gene: -
len: 11
CDR3nt: TGCGCCAGCAGCCAGTCGACTAGGCAGTTCTTC
CDR3aa: CASSQSTRQFF

j_gene: TRBJ1-2
v_gene: TRBV27
d_gene: TRBD1
len: 15
CDR3nt: TGTGCCAGCAGTTTTACTCGGACAGGATTAGATGGCTACACCTTC
CDR3aa: CASSFTRTGLDGYTF

j_gene: TRBJ2-2
v_gene: TRBV11-2
d_gene: -
len: 14
CDR3nt: TGTGCCAGCAGCCCGGGACTCAGCACCGGGGAGCTGTTTTTT
CDR3aa: CASSPGLSTGELFF

j_gene: TRBJ1-1
v_gene: TRBV4-2
d_gene: -
len: 13
CDR3nt: TGTGCCAGCAGCCAGCGGGGGGTGAGCGAGGCTTTCTTT
CDR3aa: CASSQRGVSEAFF

j_gene: TRBJ2-3
v_gene: TRBV9
d_gene: -
len: 14
CDR3nt: TGTGCCAGCAGCGTAGAGAGGCCGAGGGATACGCAGTATTTT
CDR3aa: CASSVERPRDTQYF

j_gene: TRBJ1-2
v_gene: TRBV5-4
d_gene: TRBD1
len: 15
CDR3nt: TGTGCCAGCAGCTTGGCAGGGGGCAAAAACTATGGCTACACCTTC
CDR3aa: CASSLAGGKNYGYTF

j_gene: TRBJ1-2
v_gene: TRBV14
d_gene: -
len: 12
CDR3nt: TGTGCCAGCAGCCAAGGGCAAAGGGTCTACACCTTC
CDR3aa: CASSQGQRVYTF

j_gene: TRBJ1-1
v_gene: TRBV7-9
d_gene: -
len: 14
CDR3nt: TGTGCCAGCACCGGCCGGGGGAAGAACACTGAAGCTTTCTTT
CDR3aa: CASTGRGKNTEAFF

j_gene: TRBJ1-1
v_gene: TRBV5-1
d_gene: -
len: 15
CDR3nt: TGCGCCAGCAGCTTGGGAGGGGAGTGGAACACTGAAGCTTTCTTT
CDR3aa: CASSLGGEWNTEAFF

j_gene: TRBJ1-4
v_gene: TRBV5-1
d_gene: TRBD1
len: 14
CDR3nt: TGCGCCAGCAGCTTGGGGACAGGGGGCGCAGGGCTGTTTTTT
CDR3aa: CASSLGTGGAGLFF

j_gene: TRBJ1-6
v_gene: TRBV12-3/TRBV12-4
d_gene: -
len: 12
CDR3nt: TGTGCCAGCAGTTCCCCATATTCACCCCTCCACTTT
CDR3aa: CASSSPYSPLHF

j_gene: TRBJ2-3
v_gene: TRBV6-2/TRBV6-3
d_gene: -
len: 16
CDR3nt: TGTGCCAGCAGTTATAGTCAAATATTGCCCACAGATACGCAGTATTTT
CDR3aa: CASSYSQILPTDTQYF

j_gene: TRBJ1-2
v_gene: TRBV18
d_gene: TRBD1
len: 14
CDR3nt: TGTGCCAGCTACCATGACAGGGGAAACTATGGCTACACCTTC
CDR3aa: CASYHDRGNYGYTF

j_gene: TRBJ2-7
v_gene: TRBV28
d_gene: TRBD1
len: 14
CDR3nt: TGTGCCAGCAGTTTAAGACAGGGACCTTACGAGCAGTACTTC
CDR3aa: CASSLRQGPYEQYF

j_gene: TRBJ1-5
v_gene: TRBV29-1
d_gene: -
len: 12
CDR3nt: TGCAGCGTTGGGCAGGTCAATCAGCCCCAGCATTTT
CDR3aa: CSVGQVNQPQHF